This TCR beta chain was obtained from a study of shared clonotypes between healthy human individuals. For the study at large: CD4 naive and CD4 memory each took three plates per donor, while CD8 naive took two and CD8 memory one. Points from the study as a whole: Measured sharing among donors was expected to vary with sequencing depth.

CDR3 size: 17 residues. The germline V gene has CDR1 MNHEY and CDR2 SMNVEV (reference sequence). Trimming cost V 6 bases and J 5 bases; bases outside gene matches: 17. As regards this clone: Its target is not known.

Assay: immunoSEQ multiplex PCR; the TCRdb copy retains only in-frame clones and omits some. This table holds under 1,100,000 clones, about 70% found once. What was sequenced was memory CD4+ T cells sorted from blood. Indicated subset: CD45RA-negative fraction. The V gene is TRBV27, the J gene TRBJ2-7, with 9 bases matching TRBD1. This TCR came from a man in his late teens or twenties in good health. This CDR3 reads CASRILQTGTGFDEQYF. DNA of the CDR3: TGTGCCAGCAGGATCTTACAGACCGGGACAGGGTTCGACGAGCAGTACTTC.